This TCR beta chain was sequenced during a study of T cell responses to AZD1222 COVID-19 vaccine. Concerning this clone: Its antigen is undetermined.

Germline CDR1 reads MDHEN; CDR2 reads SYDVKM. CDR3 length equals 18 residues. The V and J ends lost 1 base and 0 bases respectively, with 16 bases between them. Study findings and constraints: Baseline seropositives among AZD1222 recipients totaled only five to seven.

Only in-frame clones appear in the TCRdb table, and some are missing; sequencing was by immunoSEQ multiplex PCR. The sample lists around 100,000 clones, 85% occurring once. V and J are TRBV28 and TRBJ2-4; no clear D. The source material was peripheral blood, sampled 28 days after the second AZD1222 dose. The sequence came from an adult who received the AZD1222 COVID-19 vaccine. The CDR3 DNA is TGTGCCAGCAGTTTATCAGAGCCCCAACTCCTAGCCAAAAACATTCAGTACTTC. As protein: CASSLSEPQLLAKNIQYF.